The 27 T cell receptor beta chains in this list originate from one sample, sequenced in a study of blood T cell repertoires in COVID-19. Assay: immunoSEQ multiplex PCR; the TCRdb copy retains only in-frame clones and omits some. This sample yields about 150,000 clones, of which about 87% are seen a single time; about 6% belongs to the top ten. The material sequenced was peripheral blood. These TCRs come from a man of 80 years or more with acute or convalescent COVID-19.

This clone was found a few times. V gene TRBV19 combines with J gene TRBJ2-5; 8 nucleotides line up with TRBD1. The germline V gene encodes CDR1 LNHDA and CDR2 SQIVND (reference sequence). Trimming took 6 bases from V and 6 from J; bases not matched to a gene: 12. This CDR3 is 15 amino acids long. Here the CDR3 DNA reads TGTGCCAGTAGCGCCTCCGGGACAGGAAGCAAGACCCAGTACTTC. It specifies CASSASGTGSKTQYF.

This chain connects TRBV12-3 or TRBV12-4 to TRBJ1-2; D not certain. This CDR3 has 12 amino acids. V lost 5 bases and J 1 base, leaving 5 bases between the germline ends. CDR3 DNA sequence: TGTGCCAGCAGTGTCGGTAACTATGGCTACACCTTC. Translating it yields CASSVGNYGYTF.

Remarks on this clone: Other DNA sequences within the sample encode an identical CDR3. CDR3 coding DNA: TGTGCCAGCAGATCCCCCGGACAGGGTAGCTACGAGCAGTACTTC. Protein sequence: CASRSPGQGSYEQYF. The chain employs TRBV28 and TRBJ2-7; the match to TRBD1 covers 8 bases. CDR1 is MDHEN, CDR2 SYDVKM, per germline. V was clipped by 6 bases and J by 3 bases; unmatched bases: 10. The CDR3 spans 15 residues.

V and J are TRBV3-1 (or the pseudogene TRBV3-2) and TRBJ1-6; D ambiguous. Looked up from germline, CDR1 is LGHDT and CDR2 is YNNKEL (reference sequence). Deletions cut 5 bases from V and 9 bases from J, with 8 bases between. The CDR3 length is 12 residues. The CDR3 sequence: CASSTLGSPLHF. The CDR3 DNA reads as TGTGCCAGCAGCACCCTCGGTTCACCCCTCCACTTT.

V gene TRBV28 combines with J gene TRBJ2-7, with TRBD1 matching 7 bases. V was pared by 5 bases and J by 2 bases, with 6 bases of the junction left unmatched. CDR1 is MDHEN, CDR2 SYDVKM, per germline. The CDR3 sequence is 14 residues long. For the CDR3, the DNA is TGTGCCAGCAGTGGGACAGCGTCCACCTACGAGCAGTACTTC. Translated, it gives CASSGTASTYEQYF.

The chain carries TRBV5-5 and TRBJ2-7; tentatively, D is TRBD1 (6 bases). Germline values: CDR1 SGHKS, CDR2 YYEKEE (reference sequence). Trimming shortened V by 6 bases and J by 6 bases, and 25 bases separated the two germline ends. The CDR3 contains 16 residues. The CDR3 region is CASILTTGLAMVEQYF. The CDR3 nucleotides read TGTGCCAGCATCCTCACCACAGGGCTGGCCATGGTCGAGCAGTACTTC.

This chain joins TRBV4-1 and TRBJ2-7; D possibly corresponds to TRBD2 (6 bases). Germline CDR1 reads MGHRA; CDR2 reads YSYEKL. Deletions cut 0 bases from V and 3 bases from J, with 6 bases between. There are 13 residues in the CDR3. The DNA for the CDR3 is TGCGCCAGCAGCCAAGAGGAGGGCTACGAGCAGTACTTC. Translating gives CASSQEEGYEQYF.

The table lists this clone with a count of one. Written as DNA, the CDR3 is TGTGCCAGCAGTTTACCGGGACTAGCGGGGTCTGCGCAGTATTTT. Protein: CASSLPGLAGSAQYF. The rearrangement joins TRBV28 to TRBJ2-3, with 13 nucleotides matching TRBD2. CDR1 MDHEN and CDR2 SYDVKM come from the germline V gene. The CDR3 runs to 15 residues. J lost 10 bases, V lost 2 bases, and 6 bases had no gene match.

This rearrangement joins TRBV7-3 to TRBJ2-6; TRBD2 matches at 8 bases. Germline assignment: CDR1 SGHTA and CDR2 FQGTGA. The V segment lost 8 bases and the J segment 0 bases; nucleotides outside the gene matches: 6. There are 16 residues in the CDR3. CDR3 protein: CASGGTSLSGANVLTF. As DNA, the CDR3 is TGTGCCAGCGGGGGGACTAGTCTCTCTGGGGCCAACGTCCTGACTTTC. Using reference TRBV7-3 and TRBJ2-6 for the parts outside the CDR3, the full variable domain is GAGVSQTPSNKVTEKGKYVELRCDPISGHTALYWYRQSLGQGPEFLIYFQGTGAADDSGLPNDRFFAVRPEGSVSTLKIQRTERGDSAVYLCASGGTSLSGANVLTFGAGSRLTVL.

This chain links TRBV4-1 with TRBJ2-1; tentatively, D is TRBD2 (6 bases). The germline gives CDR1 MGHRA, CDR2 YSYEKL. The CDR3 loop spans 17 amino acids. V was trimmed by 0 bases and J by 3 bases, leaving 15 bases between them. CDR3 loop: CASSQDRGTLLYNEQFF. CDR3 in DNA: TGCGCCAGCAGCCAAGACCGGGGGACCCTACTCTACAATGAGCAGTTCTTC.

The gene calls are TRBV7-2 and TRBJ2-7, with TRBD2 matching 9 bases. V lost 5 bases to trimming and J lost 0 bases; unmatched junction nucleotides: 5. Looked up from germline, CDR1 is SGHTA and CDR2 is FQGNSA. This CDR3 spans 15 amino acids. CDR3 in amino acids: CASSRRLAASYEQYF. For the CDR3, the DNA is TGTGCCAGCAGCCGCCGACTAGCGGCCTCCTACGAGCAGTACTTC.

The chain is built from TRBV19 and TRBJ2-2; TRBD2 agrees at 7 bases. Losses at the gene ends were 3 bases for V and 3 bases for J; bases not matched to a gene: 16. CDR1 and CDR2 from the germline V gene are LNHDA and SQIVND (reference sequence). The CDR3 covers 19 residues. The CDR3 here is CASSIPTATAGWDTGELFF. In nucleotides, the CDR3 is TGTGCCAGTAGTATCCCAACGGCAACAGCGGGGTGGGACACCGGGGAGCTGTTTTTT.

Comments on this clone: This sample also contains other DNA sequences that code for the same CDR3. The genes are TRBV28 and TRBJ1-1, with no clear D. V was pared by 5 bases and J by 1 base, with 8 bases between. The CDR3 is 13 residues long. Germline assignment: CDR1 MDHEN and CDR2 SYDVKM. DNA of the CDR3: TGTGCCAGCAGTACACCAGGGAACACTGAAGCTTTCTTT. This gives the protein CASSTPGNTEAFF.

With regard to this clone: Relative to the germline gene, one junction end is altered; a read error may explain this. The V gene is TRBV20-1, the J gene TRBJ2-1; D not certain. Germline V CDR1 and CDR2: DFQATT, SNEGSKA (reference sequence). There are 10 residues in the CDR3. Here the CDR3 DNA reads TGCAGTGCTAGTGTGCCTACCTCGATCTTC. Amino acid sequence: CSASVPTSIF.

The genes are TRBV5-1 and TRBJ1-1; 8 nucleotides line up with TRBD1. The length of the CDR3 is 16 residues. CDR1 SGHRS and CDR2 YFSETQ come from the germline V gene. V lost 1 base, J lost 1 base, and 6 bases stayed unmatched. This CDR3 is CASSLLTGAPNTEAFF. CDR3 coding DNA: TGCGCCAGCAGCTTGCTGACAGGGGCCCCGAACACTGAAGCTTTCTTT.

The chain couples TRBV24-1 to TRBJ1-5; no definite D call. The CDR3 is 14 residues long. Germline CDR1 KGHDR, CDR2 SFDVKD. Trimming shortened V by 7 bases and J by 5 bases, and 14 bases separated the two germline ends. This CDR3 reads CATRGAGIDQPQHF. CDR3 coding DNA: TGTGCCACCAGGGGAGCCGGGATAGATCAGCCCCAGCATTTT.

This sequence joins TRBV5-1 and TRBJ2-7; TRBD2 aligns across 7 bases. The V gene's germline CDR1 is SGHRS and CDR2 YFSETQ. CDR3 length equals 16 residues. The junction had 11 bases not matched to a gene; V was cut back by 0 bases and J by 5 bases. The CDR3 here is CASSLAGGGSKDEQYF. In DNA, the CDR3 is TGCGCCAGCAGCTTGGCCGGCGGCGGGAGTAAGGACGAGCAGTACTTC.

In this sample, this clone turned up a few times. The chain carries TRBV7-8 and TRBJ2-2; 9 nucleotides line up with TRBD1. In germline, CDR1 is SGHVS, CDR2 FQNEAQ. This CDR3 has 20 amino acids. V gave up 5 bases and J gave up 1 base; unmatched junction bases: 17. The CDR3 protein is CASSGGGQGSFGRNTGELFF. As DNA, the CDR3 is TGTGCCAGCAGCGGGGGCGGACAGGGGTCCTTCGGCCGGAACACCGGGGAGCTGTTTTTT.

The V and J genes are TRBV2 and TRBJ2-1, with D perhaps matching TRBD2 (5 bases). The CDR3 extends over 13 amino acids. V was cut by 7 bases and J by 5 bases, with 12 bases left in between. In germline, CDR1 is SNHLY, CDR2 FYNNEI. This CDR3 is CASNYGVNNEQFF. CDR3 sequence (DNA): TGTGCCAGCAATTACGGGGTTAACAATGAGCAGTTCTTC.

The gene calls are TRBV2 and TRBJ1-4; 11 bases line up with TRBD1. Trimming at V came to 6 bases and at J to 0 bases, leaving 12 bases not matched to a gene. The CDR3 consists of 19 residues. The germline V gene has CDR1 SNHLY and CDR2 FYNNEI. CDR3: CASSDRDRGNPSTNEKLFF. As DNA, the CDR3 is TGTGCCAGCAGCGACCGGGACAGGGGGAACCCTTCAACTAATGAAAAACTGTTTTTT. The variable domain in full, completed from reference TRBV2 and TRBJ1-4, reads EPEVTQTPSHQVTQMGQEVILRCVPISNHLYFYWYRQILGQKVEFLVSFYNNEISEKSEIFDDQFSVERPDGSNFTLKIRSTKLEDSAMYFCASSDRDRGNPSTNEKLFFGSGTQLSVL.

The chain uses TRBV23-1 and TRBJ1-5; 8 bases line up with TRBD1. Being an ORF, TRBV23-1 has a function that is uncertain. Germline trimming cut 4 bases from V and 6 bases from J; bases unmatched to any gene: 5. CDR3 size: 14 residues. The CDR3 spells CASSRDRSGQPQHF. The CDR3 nucleotides are TGCGCCAGCAGTCGGGACAGGTCTGGTCAGCCCCAGCATTTT.

V is TRBV6-6 and J is TRBJ2-3; TRBD1 matches 7 bases. The CDR3 loop spans 15 amino acids. V trimming: 3 bases; J trimming: 5 bases; junction bases outside the gene matches: 8. Looked up from germline, CDR1 is MNHNY and CDR2 is SVGAGI (reference sequence). This chain's CDR3 is CASSYWGQQGDTQYF. The CDR3 region has the DNA TGTGCCAGCAGTTATTGGGGACAGCAAGGAGATACGCAGTATTTT.

This chain links TRBV10-3 with TRBJ1-1; 9 positions match TRBD1. With 0 bases clipped from V and 5 bases from J, the junction kept 16 bases outside the gene matches. The germline V gene has CDR1 ENHRY and CDR2 SYGVKD. The CDR3 is 19 residues long. This chain's CDR3 is CAISESWGGQGGNRTEAFF. The CDR3 region has the DNA TGTGCCATCAGTGAGTCCTGGGGGGGACAGGGCGGGAACAGGACTGAAGCTTTCTTT.

This sequence joins TRBV6-5 and TRBJ1-2, with 8 bases fitting TRBD1. The germline gives CDR1 MNHEY, CDR2 SVGAGI. This CDR3 comprises 13 residues. V lost 6 bases, J lost 7 bases, and 7 bases stayed unmatched. The CDR3 region is CASRTGDFFGYTF. The CDR3 DNA follows: TGTGCCAGCAGGACAGGGGACTTTTTTGGCTACACCTTC.

The chain couples TRBV30 to TRBJ2-1; 7 positions match TRBD2. This CDR3 is 15 amino acids long. CDR1 GTSNPN and CDR2 SVGIG come from the germline V gene (reference sequence). J was trimmed by 8 bases and V by 0 bases; bases with no gene match: 10. The CDR3 coding sequence is TGTGCCTGGAGTGTACTAACGGGAGGAGGGTATGAGCAGTTCTTC. Amino acids: CAWSVLTGGGYEQFF.

This clone was picked up one time. This chain connects TRBV4-1 to TRBJ2-1; 7 bases are shared with TRBD1. CDR1 is MGHRA and CDR2 is YSYEKL in the germline V gene. V gave up 2 bases and J gave up 4 bases; unmatched junction bases: 2. The CDR3 has 14 amino acids. This CDR3 is CASSQQTGYNEQFF. The CDR3 coding sequence is TGCGCCAGCAGCCAACAGACAGGGTACAATGAGCAGTTCTTC.

This chain uses TRBV7-2 with TRBJ2-7; D ambiguous. From germline, CDR1 is SGHTA and CDR2 FQGNSA. Trimming stripped 2 bases from V and 1 base from J, with 12 bases between. The CDR3 is 15 amino acids. Written as DNA, the CDR3 is TGTGCCAGCAGCTTACACGGAACAGAATCCTACGAGCAGTACTTC. It is translated as CASSLHGTESYEQYF.